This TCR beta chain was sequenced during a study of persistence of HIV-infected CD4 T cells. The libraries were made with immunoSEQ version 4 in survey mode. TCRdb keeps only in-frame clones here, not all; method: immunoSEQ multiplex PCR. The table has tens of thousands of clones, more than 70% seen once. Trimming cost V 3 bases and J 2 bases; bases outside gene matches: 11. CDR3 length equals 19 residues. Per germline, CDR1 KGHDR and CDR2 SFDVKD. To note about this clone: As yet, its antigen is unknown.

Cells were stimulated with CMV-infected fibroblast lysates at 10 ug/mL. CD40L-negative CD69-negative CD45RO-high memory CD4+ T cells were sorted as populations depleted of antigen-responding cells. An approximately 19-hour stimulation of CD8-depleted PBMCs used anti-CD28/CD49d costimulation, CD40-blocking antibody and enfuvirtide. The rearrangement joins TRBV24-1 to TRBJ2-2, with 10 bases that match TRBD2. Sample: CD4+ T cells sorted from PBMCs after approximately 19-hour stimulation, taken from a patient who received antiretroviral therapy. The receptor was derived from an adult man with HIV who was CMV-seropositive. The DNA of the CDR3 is TGTGCCACCAGTGATCCACTCGGGAGCGGGGGGGCCAACACCGGGGAGCTGTTTTTT. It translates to CATSDPLGSGGANTGELFF.